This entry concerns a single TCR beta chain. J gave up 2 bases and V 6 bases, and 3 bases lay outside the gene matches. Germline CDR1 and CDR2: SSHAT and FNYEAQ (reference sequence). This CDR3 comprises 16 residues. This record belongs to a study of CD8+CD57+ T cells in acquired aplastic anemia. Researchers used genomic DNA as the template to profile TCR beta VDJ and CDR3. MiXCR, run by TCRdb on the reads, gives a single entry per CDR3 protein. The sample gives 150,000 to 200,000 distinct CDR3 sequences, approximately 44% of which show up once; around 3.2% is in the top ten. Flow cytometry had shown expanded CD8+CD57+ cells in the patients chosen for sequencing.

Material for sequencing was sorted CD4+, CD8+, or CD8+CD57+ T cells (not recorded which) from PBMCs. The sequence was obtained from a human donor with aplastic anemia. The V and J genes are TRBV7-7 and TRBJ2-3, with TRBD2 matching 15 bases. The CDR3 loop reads CASRGLAGGPTDTQYF. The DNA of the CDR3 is TGTGCCAGCAGGGGACTAGCGGGGGGTCCCACAGATACGCAGTATTTT.